Listed below are T cell receptor beta chains from one sample, sequenced in a study of shared clonotypes between healthy human individuals. Assay: immunoSEQ multiplex PCR; the TCRdb copy retains only in-frame clones and omits some. This table has nearly 1,000,000 clones, less than 85% appearing once. Sequencing used memory CD4+ T cells sorted from blood. The receptor source for this set is a man aged 18 to 30 in good health. Each CDR3 is given with its conserved first and last residue. The D gene is left open where the match is weak. A clone size is listed for some rows: how often the clone was seen (once, few, many), or a class if it is expanded.

size,V,J,D,DNA,CDR3
-,TRBV7-9,TRBJ2-7,TRBD1,TGTGCCAGCAGCGACGGGACAGCCCCTGGGGAGCAGTACTTC,CASSDGTAPGEQYF
once,TRBV18,TRBJ2-7,-,TGTGCCAGCTCACTCGACCTTACCTACGAGCAGTACTTC,CASSLDLTYEQYF
-,TRBV19,TRBJ2-3,TRBD2,TGTGCCAGTAGTCGGACTAGCGGATCTAGCACAGATACGCAGTATTTT,CASSRTSGSSTDTQYF
-,TRBV18,TRBJ1-1,TRBD1,TGTGCCAGCTCACCCCTGGACAGGGGTACTGAAGCTTTCTTT,CASSPLDRGTEAFF
-,TRBV9,TRBJ2-7,TRBD1,TGTGCCAGCAGCGTATTGGGACAGTCCTACGAGCAGTACTTC,CASSVLGQSYEQYF
once,TRBV28,TRBJ2-5,-,TGTGCCAGCAGGCCTCTGGGGGAGACCCAGTACTTC,CASRPLGETQYF
-,TRBV4-2,TRBJ2-5,TRBD2,TGTGCCAGCAGCCAAGACCTAGCGGGGTTAAAGACCCAGTACTTC,CASSQDLAGLKTQYF
-,TRBV10-3,TRBJ2-7,TRBD1,TGTGCCATCAAACCGGGACAGGGGATCGACGAGCAGTACTTC,CAIKPGQGIDEQYF
-,TRBV5-1,TRBJ2-1,TRBD1,TGCGCCAGCAGCTCGGGCGGGACAGGGAGGGGGAATGAGCAGTTCTTC,CASSSGGTGRGNEQFF
few,TRBV5-1,TRBJ2-5,-,TGCGCCAGCAGCTGGGACGTTGGAGAGACCCAGTACTTC,CASSWDVGETQYF
-,TRBV7-6,TRBJ2-2,-,TGTGCCAGCAGCTTAGGAGTGGGTACCGGGGAGCTGTTTTTT,CASSLGVGTGELFF
-,TRBV11-2,TRBJ1-2,-,TGTGCCAGCAGCTTAGGTGGGGAATTGGATGGCTACACCTTC,CASSLGGELDGYTF
few,TRBV4-3,TRBJ1-2,-,TGCGCCAGCAGCCCAGTGACAGGCGGTTCTAACTATGGCTACACCTTC,CASSPVTGGSNYGYTF
-,TRBV4-1,TRBJ2-2,-,TGCGCCAGCAGCCTACGCGGGGACCTAACCGGGGAGCTGTTTTTT,CASSLRGDLTGELFF
-,TRBV11-2,TRBJ2-2,TRBD2,TGTGCCAGCAGCTTTTCAGCGGGGCTTGGCGGGGAGCTGTTTTTT,CASSFSAGLGGELFF
-,TRBV7-2,TRBJ2-6,-,TGTGCCAGCAGCCCCAGGATAACTGGGGCCAACGTCCTGACTTTC,CASSPRITGANVLTF
-,TRBV10-3,TRBJ2-1,-,TGTGCCATCAGTGACGTTGGCAATGAGCAGTTCTTC,CAISDVGNEQFF